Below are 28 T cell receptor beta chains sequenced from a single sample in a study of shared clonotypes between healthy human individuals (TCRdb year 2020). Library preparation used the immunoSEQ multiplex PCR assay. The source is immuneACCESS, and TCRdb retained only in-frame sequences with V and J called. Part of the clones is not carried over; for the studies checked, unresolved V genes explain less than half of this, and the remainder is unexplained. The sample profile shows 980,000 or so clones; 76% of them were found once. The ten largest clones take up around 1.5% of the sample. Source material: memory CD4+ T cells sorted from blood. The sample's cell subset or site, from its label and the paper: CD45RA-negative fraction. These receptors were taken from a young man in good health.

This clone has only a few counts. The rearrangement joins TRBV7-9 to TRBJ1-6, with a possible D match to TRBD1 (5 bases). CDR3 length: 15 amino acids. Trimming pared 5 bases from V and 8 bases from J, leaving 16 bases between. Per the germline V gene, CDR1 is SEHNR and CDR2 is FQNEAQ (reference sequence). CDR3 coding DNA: TGTGCCAGCAGCCCAGTCGGGACGAGGGATTCACCCCTCCACTTT. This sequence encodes CASSPVGTRDSPLHF.

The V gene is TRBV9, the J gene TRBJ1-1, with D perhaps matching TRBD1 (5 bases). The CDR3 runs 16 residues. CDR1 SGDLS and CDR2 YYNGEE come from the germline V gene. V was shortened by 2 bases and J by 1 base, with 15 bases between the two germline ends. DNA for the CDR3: TGTGCCAGCAGCGTGGCCGACAGCACACCGAACACTGAAGCTTTCTTT. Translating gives CASSVADSTPNTEAFF.

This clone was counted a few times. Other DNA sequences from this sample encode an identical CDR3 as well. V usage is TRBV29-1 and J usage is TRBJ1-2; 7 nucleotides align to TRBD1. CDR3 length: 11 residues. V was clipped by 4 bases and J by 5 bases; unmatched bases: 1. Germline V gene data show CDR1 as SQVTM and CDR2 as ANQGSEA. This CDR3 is CSVGQGYGYTF. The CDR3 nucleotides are TGCAGCGTTGGACAGGGATATGGCTACACCTTC.

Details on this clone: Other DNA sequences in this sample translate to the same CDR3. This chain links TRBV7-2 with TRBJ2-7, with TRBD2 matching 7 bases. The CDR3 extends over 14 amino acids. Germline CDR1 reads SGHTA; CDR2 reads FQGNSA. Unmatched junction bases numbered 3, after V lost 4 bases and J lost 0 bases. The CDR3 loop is CASSSSGNSYEQYF. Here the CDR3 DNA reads TGTGCCAGCAGCTCTAGCGGAAACTCCTACGAGCAGTACTTC. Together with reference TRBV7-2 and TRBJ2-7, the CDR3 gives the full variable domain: GAGVSQSPSNKVTEKGKDVELRCDPISGHTALYWYRQSLGQGLEFLIYFQGNSAPDKSGLPSDRFSAERTGGSVSTLTIQRTQQEDSAVYLCASSSSGNSYEQYFGPGTRLTVT.

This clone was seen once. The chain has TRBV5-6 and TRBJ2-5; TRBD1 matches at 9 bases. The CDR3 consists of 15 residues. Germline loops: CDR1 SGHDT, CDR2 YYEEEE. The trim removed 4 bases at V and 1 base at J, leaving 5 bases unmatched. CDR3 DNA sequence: TGTGCCAGCAGCCCAGCGACAGGGGGCCAAGAGACCCAGTACTTC. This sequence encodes CASSPATGGQETQYF.

CDR3: CASSIDRGVTEAFF. The CDR3, as DNA: TGTGCCAGCAGCATCGACAGGGGGGTCACTGAAGCTTTCTTT. The rearrangement joins TRBV5-4 to TRBJ1-1; 9 nucleotides agree with TRBD1. Germline V gene lookup returns CDR1 SGHNT and CDR2 YYREEE (reference sequence). This CDR3 region has 14 residues. The V segment lost 4 bases and the J segment 4 bases; nucleotides outside the gene matches: 5.

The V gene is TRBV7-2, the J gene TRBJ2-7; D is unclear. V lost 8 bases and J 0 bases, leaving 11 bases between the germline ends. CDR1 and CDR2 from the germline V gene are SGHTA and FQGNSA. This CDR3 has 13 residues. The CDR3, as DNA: TGTGCCAGCGGTCTTCCCGTCTCCTACGAGCAGTACTTC. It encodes CASGLPVSYEQYF.

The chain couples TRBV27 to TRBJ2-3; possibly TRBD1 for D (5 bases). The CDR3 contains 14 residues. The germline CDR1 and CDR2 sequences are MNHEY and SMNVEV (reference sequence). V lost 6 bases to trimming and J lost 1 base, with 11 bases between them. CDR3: CASRSGRGTDTQYF. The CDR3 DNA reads TGTGCCAGCAGGTCAGGGCGAGGCACAGATACGCAGTATTTT.

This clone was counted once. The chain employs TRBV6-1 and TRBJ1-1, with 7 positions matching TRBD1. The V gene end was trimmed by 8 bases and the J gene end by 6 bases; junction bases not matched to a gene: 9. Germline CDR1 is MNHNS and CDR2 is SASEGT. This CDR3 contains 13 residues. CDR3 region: CASSGTGAPEAFF. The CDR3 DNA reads TGTGCCAGCTCAGGAACAGGGGCCCCTGAAGCTTTCTTT.

CDR3 sequence: CAISERGQSNQPQHF. The CDR3 bases are TGTGCCATCAGTGAGCGGGGACAGAGCAATCAGCCCCAGCATTTT. The gene calls are TRBV10-3 and TRBJ1-5, with 7 bases identical to TRBD1. The CDR3 is 15 amino acids. Unmatched junction bases numbered 2, after V lost 2 bases and J lost 1 base. Per the germline V gene, CDR1 is ENHRY and CDR2 is SYGVKD.

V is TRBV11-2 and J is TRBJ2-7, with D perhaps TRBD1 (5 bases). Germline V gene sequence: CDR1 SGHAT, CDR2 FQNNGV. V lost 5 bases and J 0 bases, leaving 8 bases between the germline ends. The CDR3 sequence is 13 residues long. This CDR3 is CASSPGPSYEQYF. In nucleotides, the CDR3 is TGTGCCAGCAGCCCAGGGCCCTCCTACGAGCAGTACTTC.

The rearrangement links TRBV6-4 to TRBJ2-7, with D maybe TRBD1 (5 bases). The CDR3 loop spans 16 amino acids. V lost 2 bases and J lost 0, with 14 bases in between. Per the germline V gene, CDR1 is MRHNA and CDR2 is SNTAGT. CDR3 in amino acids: CASSDLKGQLSYEQYF. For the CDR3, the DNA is TGTGCCAGCAGTGACCTAAAGGGGCAGCTCTCCTACGAGCAGTACTTC.

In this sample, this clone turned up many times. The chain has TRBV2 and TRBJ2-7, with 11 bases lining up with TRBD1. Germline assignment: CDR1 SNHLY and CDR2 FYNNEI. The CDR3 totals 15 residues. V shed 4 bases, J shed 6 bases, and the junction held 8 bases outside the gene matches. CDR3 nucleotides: TGTGCCAGCAGTGTGGACAGGGGGCGCTACGGCGAGCAGTACTTC. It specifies CASSVDRGRYGEQYF.

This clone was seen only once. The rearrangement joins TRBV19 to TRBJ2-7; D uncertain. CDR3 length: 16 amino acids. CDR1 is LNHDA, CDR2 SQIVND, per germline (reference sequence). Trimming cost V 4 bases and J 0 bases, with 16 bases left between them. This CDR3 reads CASSTPPRLISYEQYF. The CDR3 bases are TGTGCCAGTAGTACCCCCCCCCGTCTCATCTCCTACGAGCAGTACTTC.

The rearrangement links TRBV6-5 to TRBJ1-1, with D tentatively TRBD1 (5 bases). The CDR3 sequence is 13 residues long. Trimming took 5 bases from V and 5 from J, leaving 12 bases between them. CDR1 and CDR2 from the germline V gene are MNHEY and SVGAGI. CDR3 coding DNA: TGTGCCAGCAGTACCGGAGAGGGGACTGAAGCTTTCTTT. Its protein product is CASSTGEGTEAFF.

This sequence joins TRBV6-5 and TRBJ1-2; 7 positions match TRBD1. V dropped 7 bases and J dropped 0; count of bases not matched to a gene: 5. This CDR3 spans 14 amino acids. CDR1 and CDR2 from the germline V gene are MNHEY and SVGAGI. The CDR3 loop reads CASNPGGTNYGYTF. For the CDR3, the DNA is TGTGCCAGCAATCCAGGGGGTACTAACTATGGCTACACCTTC.

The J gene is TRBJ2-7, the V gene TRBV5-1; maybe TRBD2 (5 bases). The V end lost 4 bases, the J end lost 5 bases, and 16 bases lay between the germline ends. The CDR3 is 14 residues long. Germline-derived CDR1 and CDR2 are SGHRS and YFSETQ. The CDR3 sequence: CASSLGELIDEQYF. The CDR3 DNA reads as TGCGCCAGCAGCCTCGGGGAGTTGATCGACGAGCAGTACTTC. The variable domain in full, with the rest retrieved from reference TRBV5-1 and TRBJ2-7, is KAGVTQTPRYLIKTRGQQVTLSCSPISGHRSVSWYQQTPGQGLQFLFEYFSETQRNKGNFPGRFSGRQFSNSRSEMNVSTLELGDSALYLCASSLGELIDEQYFGPGTRLTVT.

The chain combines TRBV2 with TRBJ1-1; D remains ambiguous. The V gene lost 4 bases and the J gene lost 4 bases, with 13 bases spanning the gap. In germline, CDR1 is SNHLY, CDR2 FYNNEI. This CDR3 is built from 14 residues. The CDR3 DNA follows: TGTGCCAGCAGTGTCGAGAGGAAGGGCACTGAAGCTTTCTTT. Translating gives CASSVERKGTEAFF.

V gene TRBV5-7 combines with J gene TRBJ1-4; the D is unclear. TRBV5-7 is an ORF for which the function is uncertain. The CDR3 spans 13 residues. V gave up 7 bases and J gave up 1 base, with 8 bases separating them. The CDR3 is CASEGITNEKLFF. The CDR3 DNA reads TGTGCCAGCGAAGGGATAACTAATGAAAAACTGTTTTTT.

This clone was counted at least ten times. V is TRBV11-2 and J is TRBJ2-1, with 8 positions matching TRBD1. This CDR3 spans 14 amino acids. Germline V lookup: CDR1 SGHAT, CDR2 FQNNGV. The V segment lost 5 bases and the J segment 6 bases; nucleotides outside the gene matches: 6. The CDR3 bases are TGTGCCAGCAGCCCCCAAACAGGGGGCAATGAGCAGTTCTTC. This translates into CASSPQTGGNEQFF.

CDR3 loop: CASKGTGAPRAQYF. The CDR3, as DNA: TGTGCCAGCAAAGGGACAGGGGCTCCCAGGGCCCAGTACTTC. This chain uses TRBV2 with TRBJ2-5; 10 bases fit TRBD1. Trimming cost V 7 bases and J 9 bases; bases outside gene matches: 11. The CDR3 runs 14 residues. Germline CDR1 SNHLY, CDR2 FYNNEI.

The CDR3 region is CASRGQGGEQYF. CDR3 coding DNA: TGTGCCAGCAGGGGACAGGGGGGAGAGCAGTACTTC. The V gene is TRBV6-5, the J gene TRBJ2-7; 11 bases line up with TRBD1. V trimming: 6 bases; J trimming: 7 bases; junction bases outside the gene matches: 2. Germline V gene sequence: CDR1 MNHEY, CDR2 SVGAGI. The CDR3 is 12 residues long.

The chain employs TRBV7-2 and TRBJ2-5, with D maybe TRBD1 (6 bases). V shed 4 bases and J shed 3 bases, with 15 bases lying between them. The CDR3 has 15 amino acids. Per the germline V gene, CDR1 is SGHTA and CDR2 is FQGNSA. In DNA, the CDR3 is TGTGCCAGCAGCTCGGGAACGGGACAAAAAGAGACCCAGTACTTC. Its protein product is CASSSGTGQKETQYF.

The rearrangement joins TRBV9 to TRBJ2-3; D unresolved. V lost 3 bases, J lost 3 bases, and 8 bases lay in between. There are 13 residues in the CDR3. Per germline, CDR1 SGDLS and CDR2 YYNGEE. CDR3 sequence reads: CASSGLRTDTQYF. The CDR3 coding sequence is TGTGCCAGCAGCGGCCTTCGGACAGATACGCAGTATTTT.

CDR3 coding DNA: TGTGCCAGCAGCCTGATCTTGACCCAGTACTTC. Encoded protein: CASSLILTQYF. The chain couples TRBV6-1 to TRBJ2-5; unclear D gene. Germline V gives CDR1 MNHNS, CDR2 SASEGT. V lost 6 bases and J 7 bases, leaving 9 bases between the germline ends. CDR3 length: 11 residues.

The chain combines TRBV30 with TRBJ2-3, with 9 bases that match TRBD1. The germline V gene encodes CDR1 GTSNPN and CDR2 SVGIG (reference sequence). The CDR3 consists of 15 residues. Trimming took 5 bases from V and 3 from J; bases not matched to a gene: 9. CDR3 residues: CAWGIGTGRTDTQYF. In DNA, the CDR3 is TGTGCCTGGGGAATCGGGACAGGGAGAACAGATACGCAGTATTTT.

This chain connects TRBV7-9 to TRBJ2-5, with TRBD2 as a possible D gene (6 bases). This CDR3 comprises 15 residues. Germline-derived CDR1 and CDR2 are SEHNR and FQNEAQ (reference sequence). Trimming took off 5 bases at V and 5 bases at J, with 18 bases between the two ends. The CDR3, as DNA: TGTGCCAGCAGCCCTGGAGGCGGGGCCCGGGAGACCCAGTACTTC. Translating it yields CASSPGGGARETQYF.

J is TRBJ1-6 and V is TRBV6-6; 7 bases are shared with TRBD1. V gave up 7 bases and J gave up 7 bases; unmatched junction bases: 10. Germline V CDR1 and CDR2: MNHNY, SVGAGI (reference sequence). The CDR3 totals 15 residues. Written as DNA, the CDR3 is TGTGCCAGCACCCCTTACGAGGGACAGAATTCACCCCTCCACTTT. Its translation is CASTPYEGQNSPLHF.